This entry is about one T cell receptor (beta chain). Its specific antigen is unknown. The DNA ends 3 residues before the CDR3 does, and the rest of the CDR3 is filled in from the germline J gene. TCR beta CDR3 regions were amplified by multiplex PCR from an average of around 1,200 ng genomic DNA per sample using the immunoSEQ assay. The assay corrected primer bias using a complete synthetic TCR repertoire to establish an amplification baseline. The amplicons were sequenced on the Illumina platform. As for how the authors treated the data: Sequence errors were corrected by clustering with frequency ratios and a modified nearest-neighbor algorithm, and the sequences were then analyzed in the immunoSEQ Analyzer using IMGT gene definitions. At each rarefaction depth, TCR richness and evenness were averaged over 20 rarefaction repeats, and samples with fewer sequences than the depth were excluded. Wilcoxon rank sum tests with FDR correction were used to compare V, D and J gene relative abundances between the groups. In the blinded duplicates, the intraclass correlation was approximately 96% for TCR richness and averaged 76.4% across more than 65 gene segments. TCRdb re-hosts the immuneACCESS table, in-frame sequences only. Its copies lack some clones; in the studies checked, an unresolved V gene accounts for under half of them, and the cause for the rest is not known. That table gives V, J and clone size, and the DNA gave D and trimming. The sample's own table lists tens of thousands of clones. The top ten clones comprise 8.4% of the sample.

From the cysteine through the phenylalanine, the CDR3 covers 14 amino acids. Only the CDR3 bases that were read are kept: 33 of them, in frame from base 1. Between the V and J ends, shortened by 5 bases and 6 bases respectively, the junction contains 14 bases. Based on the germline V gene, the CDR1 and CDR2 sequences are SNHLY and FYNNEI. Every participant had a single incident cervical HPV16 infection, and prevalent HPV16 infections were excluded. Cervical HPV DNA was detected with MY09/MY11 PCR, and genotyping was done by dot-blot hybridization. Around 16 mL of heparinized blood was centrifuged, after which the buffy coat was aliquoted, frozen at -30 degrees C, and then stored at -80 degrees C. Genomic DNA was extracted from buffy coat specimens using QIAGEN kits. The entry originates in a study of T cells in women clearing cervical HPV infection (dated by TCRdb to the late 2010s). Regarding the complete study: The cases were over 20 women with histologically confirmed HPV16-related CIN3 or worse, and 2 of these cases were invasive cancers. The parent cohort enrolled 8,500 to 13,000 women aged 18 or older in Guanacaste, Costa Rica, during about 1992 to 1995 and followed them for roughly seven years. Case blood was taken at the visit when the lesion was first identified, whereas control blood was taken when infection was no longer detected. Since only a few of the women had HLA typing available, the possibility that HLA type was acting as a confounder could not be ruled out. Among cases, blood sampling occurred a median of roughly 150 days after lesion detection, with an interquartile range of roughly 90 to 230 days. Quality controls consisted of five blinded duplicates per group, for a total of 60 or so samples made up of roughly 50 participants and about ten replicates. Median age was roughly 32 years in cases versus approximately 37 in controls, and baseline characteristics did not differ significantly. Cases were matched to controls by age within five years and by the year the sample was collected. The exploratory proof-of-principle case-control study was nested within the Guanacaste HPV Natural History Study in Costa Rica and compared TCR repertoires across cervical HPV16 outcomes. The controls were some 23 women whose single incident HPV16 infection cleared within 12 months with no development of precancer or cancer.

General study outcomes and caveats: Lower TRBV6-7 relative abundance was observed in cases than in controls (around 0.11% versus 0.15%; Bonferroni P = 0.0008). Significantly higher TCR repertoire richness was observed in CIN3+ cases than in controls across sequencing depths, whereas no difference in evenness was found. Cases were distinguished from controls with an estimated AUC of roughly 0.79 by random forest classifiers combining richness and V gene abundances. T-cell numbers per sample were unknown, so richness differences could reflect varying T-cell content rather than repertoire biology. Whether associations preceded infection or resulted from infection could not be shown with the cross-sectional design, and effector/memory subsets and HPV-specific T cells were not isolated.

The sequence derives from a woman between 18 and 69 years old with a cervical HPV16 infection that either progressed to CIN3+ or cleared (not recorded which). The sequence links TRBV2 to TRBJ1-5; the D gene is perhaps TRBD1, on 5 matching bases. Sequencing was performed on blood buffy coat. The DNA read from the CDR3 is TGTGCCAGCAGTCCTGACAGTTACACTCAGCCC. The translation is CASSPDSYTQP. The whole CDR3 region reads CASSPDSYTQPQHF.